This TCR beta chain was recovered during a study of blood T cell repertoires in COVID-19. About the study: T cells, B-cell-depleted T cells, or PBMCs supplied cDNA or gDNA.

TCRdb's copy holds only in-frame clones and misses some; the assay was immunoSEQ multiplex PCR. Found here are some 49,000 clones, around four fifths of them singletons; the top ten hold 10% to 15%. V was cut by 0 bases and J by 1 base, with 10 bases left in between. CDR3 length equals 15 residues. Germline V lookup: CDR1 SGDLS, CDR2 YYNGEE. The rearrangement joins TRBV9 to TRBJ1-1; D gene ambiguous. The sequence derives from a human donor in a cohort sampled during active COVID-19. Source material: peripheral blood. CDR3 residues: CASSVGRRSNTEAFF. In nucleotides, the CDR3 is TGTGCCAGCAGCGTAGGACGGAGGTCGAACACTGAAGCTTTCTTT. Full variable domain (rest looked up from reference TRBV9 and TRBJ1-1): DSGVTQTPKHLITATGQRVTLRCSPRSGDLSVYWYQQSLDQGLQFLIQYYNGEERAKGNILERFSAQQFPDLHSELNLSSLELGDSALYFCASSVGRRSNTEAFFGQGTRLTVV.